These T cell receptor beta chains were read from a single sample in a study of cytomegalovirus exposure and HLA in healthy donors. Produced via immunoSEQ multiplex PCR; TCRdb's table is partial and in-frame only. The ten most abundant clones cover more than 5.5% of a sample with about 88,000 clones. The sequenced sample consisted of PBMCs. These receptors all stem from a girl under 18 in good health and CMV-seropositive. Both conserved end residues are part of each CDR3. D genes are given only for firm matches.

TRBJ1-5,-,TRBV4-2,CASSQGGTPGGNQPQHF,TGTGCCAGCAGCCAAGGAGGTACCCCCGGAGGCAATCAGCCCCAGCATTTT
TRBJ1-2,-,TRBV27,CASSLSGLGRGSSNYGYTF,TGTGCCAGCAGTTTGAGCGGATTGGGCAGGGGCTCCTCTAACTATGGCTACACCTTC
TRBJ2-7,TRBD1,TRBV4-3,CASSQDTTGAIYEQYF,TGCGCCAGCAGCCAAGATACGACAGGGGCTATATACGAGCAGTACTTC
TRBJ1-4,-,TRBV5-6,CASSWGQGEKLFF,TGTGCCAGCAGCTGGGGGCAAGGTGAAAAACTGTTTTTT
TRBJ1-2,-,TRBV4-3,CASSRSREPNYGYTF,TGCGCCAGCAGCCGATCCAGGGAACCAAACTATGGCTACACCTTC
TRBJ2-2,-,TRBV9,CATRRSNTGELFF,TGTGCCACCAGACGGTCGAACACCGGGGAGCTGTTTTTT
TRBJ1-4,-,TRBV5-6,CASSWQGVHEKLFF,TGTGCCAGCAGCTGGCAGGGTGTACATGAAAAACTGTTTTTT
TRBJ1-2,TRBD1,TRBV4-3,CASSQDETGGYGYTF,TGCGCCAGCAGCCAAGATGAGACAGGGGGGTATGGCTACACCTTC
TRBJ2-6,-,TRBV29-1,CSAVAGASSGANVLTF,TGCAGCGCTGTTGCGGGGGCCAGCTCTGGGGCCAACGTCCTGACTTTC
TRBJ1-4,TRBD1,TRBV12-5,CASGLVRQGAKEKLFF,TGTGCTAGTGGTTTGGTACGACAGGGGGCGAAGGAAAAACTGTTTTTT